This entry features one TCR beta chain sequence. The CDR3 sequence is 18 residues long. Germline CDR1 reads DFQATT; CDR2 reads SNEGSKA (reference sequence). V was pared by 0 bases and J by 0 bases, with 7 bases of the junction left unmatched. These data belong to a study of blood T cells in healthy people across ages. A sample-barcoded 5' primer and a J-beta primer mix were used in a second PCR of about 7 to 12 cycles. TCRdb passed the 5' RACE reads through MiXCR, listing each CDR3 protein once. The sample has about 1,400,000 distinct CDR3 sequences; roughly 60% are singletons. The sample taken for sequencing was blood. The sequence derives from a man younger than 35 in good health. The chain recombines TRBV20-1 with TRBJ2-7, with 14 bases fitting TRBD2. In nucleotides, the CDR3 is TGCAGTGCTAGAGACCGACTAGCGGGGGGGCGTGCCTCCTACGAGCAGTACTTC. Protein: CSARDRLAGGRASYEQYF.